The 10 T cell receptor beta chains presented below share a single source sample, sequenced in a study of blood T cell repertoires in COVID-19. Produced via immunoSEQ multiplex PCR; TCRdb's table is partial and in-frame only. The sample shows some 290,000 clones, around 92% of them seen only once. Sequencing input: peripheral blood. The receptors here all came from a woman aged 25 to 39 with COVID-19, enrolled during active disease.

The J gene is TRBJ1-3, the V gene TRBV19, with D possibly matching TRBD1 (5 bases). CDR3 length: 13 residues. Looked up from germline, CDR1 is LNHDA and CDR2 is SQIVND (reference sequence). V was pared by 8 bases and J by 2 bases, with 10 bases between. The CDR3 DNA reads TGTGCCAGTGCCAGGGTTGCTGGAAACACCATATATTTT. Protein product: CASARVAGNTIYF.

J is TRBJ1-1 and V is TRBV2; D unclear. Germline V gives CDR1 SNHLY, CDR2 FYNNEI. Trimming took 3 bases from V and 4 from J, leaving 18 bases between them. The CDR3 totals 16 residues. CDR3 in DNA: TGTGCCAGCAGTGAGAGGGTTATAGGGTCGTTCACTGAAGCTTTCTTT. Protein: CASSERVIGSFTEAFF.

CDR3 nucleotides: TGTGCCAGCAGCTTAAGGGGCTCCTATAATTCACCCCTCCACTTT. Residues: CASSLRGSYNSPLHF. The J gene is TRBJ1-6, the V gene TRBV5-6; D possibly corresponds to TRBD1 (5 bases). The CDR3 extends over 15 amino acids. The germline V and J ends were trimmed by 2 bases and 0 bases, with 6 bases remaining between them. Germline CDR1 and CDR2: SGHDT and YYEEEE.

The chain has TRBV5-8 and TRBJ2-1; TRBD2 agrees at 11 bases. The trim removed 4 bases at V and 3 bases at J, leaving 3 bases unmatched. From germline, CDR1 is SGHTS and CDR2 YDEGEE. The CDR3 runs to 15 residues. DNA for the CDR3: TGTGCCAGCAGCCGTCTAGCGGGGGGCTACAATGAGCAGTTCTTC. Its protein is CASSRLAGGYNEQFF.

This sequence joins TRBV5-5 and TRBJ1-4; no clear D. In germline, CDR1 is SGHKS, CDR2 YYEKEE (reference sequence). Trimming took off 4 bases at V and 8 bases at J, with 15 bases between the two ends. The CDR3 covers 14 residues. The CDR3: CASSPEGLIEKLFF. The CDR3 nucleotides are TGTGCCAGCAGCCCCGAGGGCCTCATCGAAAAACTGTTTTTT.

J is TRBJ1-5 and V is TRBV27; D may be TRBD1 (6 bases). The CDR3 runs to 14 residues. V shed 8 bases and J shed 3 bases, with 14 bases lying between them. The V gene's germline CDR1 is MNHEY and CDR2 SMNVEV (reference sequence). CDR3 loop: CASGKQGSNQPQHF. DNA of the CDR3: TGTGCCAGCGGCAAACAGGGATCCAATCAGCCCCAGCATTTT.

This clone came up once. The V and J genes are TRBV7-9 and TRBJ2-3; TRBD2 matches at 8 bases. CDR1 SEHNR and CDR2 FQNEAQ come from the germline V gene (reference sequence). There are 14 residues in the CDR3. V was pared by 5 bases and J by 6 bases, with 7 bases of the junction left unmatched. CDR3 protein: CASSLSGGLDTQYF. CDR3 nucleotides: TGTGCCAGCAGCCTAAGCGGGGGCCTCGATACGCAGTATTTT.

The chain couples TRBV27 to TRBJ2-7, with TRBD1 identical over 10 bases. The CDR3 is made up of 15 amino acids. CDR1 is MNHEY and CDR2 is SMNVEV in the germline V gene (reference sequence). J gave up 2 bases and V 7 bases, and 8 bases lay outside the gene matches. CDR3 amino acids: CASTMTGGHPYEQYF. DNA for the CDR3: TGTGCCAGCACAATGACAGGGGGCCACCCCTACGAGCAGTACTTC.

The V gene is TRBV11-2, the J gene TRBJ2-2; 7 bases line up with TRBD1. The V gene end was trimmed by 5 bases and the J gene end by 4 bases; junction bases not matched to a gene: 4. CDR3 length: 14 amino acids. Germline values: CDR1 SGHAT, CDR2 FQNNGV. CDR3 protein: CASSTHRGTGELFF. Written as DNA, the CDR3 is TGTGCCAGCAGCACTCACAGGGGCACCGGGGAGCTGTTTTTT.

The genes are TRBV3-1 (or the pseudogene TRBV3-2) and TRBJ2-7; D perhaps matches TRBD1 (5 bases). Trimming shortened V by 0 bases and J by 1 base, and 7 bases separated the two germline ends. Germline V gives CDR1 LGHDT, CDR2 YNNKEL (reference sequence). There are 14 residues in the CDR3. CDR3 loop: CASSQDQGSYEQYF. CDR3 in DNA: TGTGCCAGCAGCCAAGACCAGGGATCCTACGAGCAGTACTTC.